This TCR beta chain was obtained from a study of breast tumors, draining lymph nodes, adjacent tissues (TCRdb year 2016). For context, the study as a whole: Breast cancer patients provided tumor, adjacent nontumor tissue and axillary lymph nodes, and the study compared the TCR beta repertoires across these three sources. The study aimed to assess the relationships and possible T-cell exchange between tumor, surrounding tissue and draining lymph node repertoires in human breast cancer.

Of note for this clonotype: Its target antigen remains unknown. A read error may explain this, as a much larger clone is one base away.

For CDR1 and CDR2, the germline V gene lists KGHSH and LQKENI. Spanning cysteine to phenylalanine, the CDR3 consists of 17 amino acids. Of the read, only the CDR3 DNA is kept; its 51 bases are in frame from base 1. Data came from an Illumina HiSeq 2000. TCR beta chain libraries were generated through multiplex PCR amplification. High-throughput sequencing was used to analyze the amplified TCR beta chain products. The public reads were quality trimmed at Q25 with fastp and then assembled into clones with MiXCR by TCRdb, keeping productive beta chains. All rows with the same CDR3 protein become a single entry with the most common DNA and genes. This sample is represented by approximately 90,000 distinct CDR3 sequences; approximately 30% of them were singletons. The ten biggest clones cover 7.5% to 10% of the sample. Lymph node samples came from the axillary draining lymph nodes of breast cancer patients.

Broad study findings and their caveats: The data were judged consistent with most tumor T cells deriving from the lymph node and then expanding within tumor tissue. T-cell repertoire diversity in tumors was found to be lower than in lymph nodes but higher than in nontumor tissue, and preferential V and J gene usage was observed. The similarity between tumor and nontumor tissue repertoires was significantly greater in luminal-like breast cancer than in basal-like breast cancer. The study presented the conclusion that tumor T cells originate in lymph nodes as consistent with a hypothesis, not as something directly demonstrated.

The chain employs TRBV18 and TRBJ2-1, and 8 junctional nucleotides match TRBD1. The sequence came from a female donor with breast cancer. Some clones in this sample may be carry-over from other donors' samples. The sample consisted of axillary lymph node tissue. The DNA sequence is as follows: TGTGCCAGCACACCTTCTTTTGGACAGGGACTCTCGCGTGAGCAGTTCTTC. It translates as CASTPSFGQGLSREQFF. Full variable domain (CDR3 extended with the reference TRBV18 and TRBJ2-1 proteins): NAGVMQNPRHLVRRRGQEARLRCSPMKGHSHVYWYRQLPEEGLKFMVYLQKENIIDESGMPKERFSAEFPKEGPSILRIQQVVRGDSAAYFCASTPSFGQGLSREQFFGPGTRLTVL.